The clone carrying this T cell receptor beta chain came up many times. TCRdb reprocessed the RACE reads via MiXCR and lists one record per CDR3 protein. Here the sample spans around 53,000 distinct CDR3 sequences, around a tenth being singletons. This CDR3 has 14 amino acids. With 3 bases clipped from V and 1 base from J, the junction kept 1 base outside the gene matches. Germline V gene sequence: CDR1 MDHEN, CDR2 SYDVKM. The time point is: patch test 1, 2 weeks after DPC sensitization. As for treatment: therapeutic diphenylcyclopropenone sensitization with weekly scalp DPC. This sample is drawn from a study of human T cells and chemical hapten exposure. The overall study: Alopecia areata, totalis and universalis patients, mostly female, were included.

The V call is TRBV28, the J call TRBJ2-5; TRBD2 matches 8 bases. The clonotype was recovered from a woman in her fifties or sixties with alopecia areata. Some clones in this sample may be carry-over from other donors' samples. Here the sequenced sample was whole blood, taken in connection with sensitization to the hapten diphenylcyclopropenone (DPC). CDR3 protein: CASSLGLVQETQYF. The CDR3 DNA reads TGTGCCAGCAGTTTGGGACTAGTCCAAGAGACCCAGTACTTC.